This entry describes one TCR beta chain. The target antigen is unknown. The data derive from a study of beta chain features in type 1 diabetes. As every portion of the isolated RNA was reverse transcribed, the sequencing read expressed TCRB transcripts. Assay used: immunoSEQ multiplex PCR; TCRdb lists only in-frame clones, some missing. The sample has about 660,000 clones, about an eighth seen once; the top ten hold 0.04%. Notes on the study in general: Individuals with type 1 diabetes displayed fewer insertions and more deletions at VDJ junctions. It was not settled here whether HLA type affects TCRB rearrangement. A greater similarity of naive, central memory and Treg TCRB repertoires was seen among patients than among healthy donors. Significant though moderate, a shortening of TCRB CDR3s appeared in all four CD4+ subsets of Type 1 diabetes patients.

V lost 2 bases to trimming and J lost 7 bases; unmatched junction nucleotides: 6. There are 15 residues in the CDR3. In germline, CDR1 is SGHNT, CDR2 YYREEE (reference sequence). Sorting with CD45RO/CCR7/CD25/CD127/CD95/CD27 yielded naive, central memory, regulatory and stem-like memory CD4+ cells. This chain connects TRBV5-4 to TRBJ2-3, with 11 bases fitting TRBD2. Sequences were obtained from naive CD4+ T cells from blood. The sequence derives from a man aged 18 to 30 with type 1 diabetes. The CDR3 DNA reads as TGTGCCAGCAGCTTAATGACTAGCGGGGTGTATACGCAGTATTTT. Translating it yields CASSLMTSGVYTQYF.